The clone carrying this TCR beta chain was seen just once. Source study methods: Amplification of reference gene primers provided the estimated nucleated cell counts. Only in-frame clones appear in the TCRdb table, and some are missing; sequencing was by immunoSEQ multiplex PCR. D and trimming were read from the DNA, whereas the V and J calls and clone size are those reported in that table. The repertoire holds roughly 300,000 clones, approximately 89% seen once, with less than 9.5% in the top ten. Trimming at V came to 1 base and at J to 9 bases, leaving 6 bases not matched to a gene. CDR1 and CDR2 (germline): SGHVS, FNYEAQ. The CDR3 runs 14 residues. This record comes from a study of blood T cell repertoires in COVID-19. For the study at large: In each case, the material was cDNA or gDNA derived from T cells, B-cell-depleted T cells, or PBMCs.

The TCR originated in a woman in her forties or fifties who had recovered from COVID-19. Sequenced sample: peripheral blood. The chain has TRBV7-6 and TRBJ2-4; 7 nucleotides match TRBD2. The CDR3 loop reads CASSLGRGSGIQYF. The CDR3 DNA sequence: TGTGCCAGCAGCTTAGGTCGCGGGAGTGGCATTCAGTACTTC.